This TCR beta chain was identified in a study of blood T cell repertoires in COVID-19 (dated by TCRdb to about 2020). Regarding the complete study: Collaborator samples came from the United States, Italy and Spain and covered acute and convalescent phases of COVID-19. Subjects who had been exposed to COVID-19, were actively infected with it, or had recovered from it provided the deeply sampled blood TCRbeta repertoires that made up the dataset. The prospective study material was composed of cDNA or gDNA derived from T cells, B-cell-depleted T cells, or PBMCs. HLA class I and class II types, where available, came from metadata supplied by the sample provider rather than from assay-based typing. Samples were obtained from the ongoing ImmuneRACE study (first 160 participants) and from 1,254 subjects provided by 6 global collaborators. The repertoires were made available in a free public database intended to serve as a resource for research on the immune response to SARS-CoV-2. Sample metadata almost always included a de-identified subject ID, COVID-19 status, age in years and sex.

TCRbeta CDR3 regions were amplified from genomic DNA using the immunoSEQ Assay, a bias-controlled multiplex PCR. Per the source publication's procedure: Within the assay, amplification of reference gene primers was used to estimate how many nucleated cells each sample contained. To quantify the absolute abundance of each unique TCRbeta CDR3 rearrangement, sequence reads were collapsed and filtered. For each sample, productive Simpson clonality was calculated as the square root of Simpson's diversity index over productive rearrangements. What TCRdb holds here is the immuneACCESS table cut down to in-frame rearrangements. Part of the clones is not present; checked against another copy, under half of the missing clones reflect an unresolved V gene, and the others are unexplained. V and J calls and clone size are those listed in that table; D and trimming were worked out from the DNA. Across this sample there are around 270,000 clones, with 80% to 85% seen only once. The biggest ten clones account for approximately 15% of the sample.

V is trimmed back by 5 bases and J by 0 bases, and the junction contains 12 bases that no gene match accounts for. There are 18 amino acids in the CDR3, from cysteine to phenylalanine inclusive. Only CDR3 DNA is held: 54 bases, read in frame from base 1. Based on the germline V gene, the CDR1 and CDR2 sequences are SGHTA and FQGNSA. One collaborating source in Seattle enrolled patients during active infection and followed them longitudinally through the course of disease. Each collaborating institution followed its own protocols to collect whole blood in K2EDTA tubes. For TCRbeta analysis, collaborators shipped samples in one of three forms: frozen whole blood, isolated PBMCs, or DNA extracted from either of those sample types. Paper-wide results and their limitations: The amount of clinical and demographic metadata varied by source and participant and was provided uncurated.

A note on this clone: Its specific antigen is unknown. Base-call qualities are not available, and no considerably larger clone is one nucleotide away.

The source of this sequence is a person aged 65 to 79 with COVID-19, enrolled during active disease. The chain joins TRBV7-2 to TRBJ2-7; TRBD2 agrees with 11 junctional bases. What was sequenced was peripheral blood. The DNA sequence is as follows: TGTGCCAGCAGCCCCCAGGGGACTAGCGGCCGATACTCCTACGAGCAGTACTTC. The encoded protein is CASSPQGTSGRYSYEQYF.